The sequence of this TCR beta chain was determined in a study of PD-1 blockade in classical Hodgkin lymphoma (dated by TCRdb to the early 2020s). Regarding the study in general: Nivolumab dosing was 3 mg/kg intravenously every 2 weeks, continuing until either disease progression or unacceptable toxicity. A peripheral blood immune signature of response to PD-1 blockade in classical Hodgkin lymphoma was defined using TCR beta sequencing and CyTOF.

Genomic DNA was extracted with the Qiagen DNeasy kit from unsorted PBMCs and from negatively selected CD4+ and CD8+ fractions. Amplification of TCR beta CDR3 regions was done by immunoSEQ multiplex PCR with primers that anneal to V and J segments. A synthetic immune receptor repertoire was used to minimize amplification bias, and any residual bias was removed computationally once sequencing was done. The authors' analysis ran thus. Repertoire diversity was quantified as the Shannon entropy index using custom Python scripts. Unsorted, CD4+ and CD8+ repertoires were analyzed separately, except for combined analyses in which CD4+ and CD8+ sequences were merged in silico. Clonal expansion was defined as a frequency increase of at least 2-fold after treatment compared with C1D1, and clones undetected at baseline were assigned a pseudocount of 0.5. Singleton clones were defined as clones with 0 or 1 copy at C1D1, and non-singleton clones were defined as clones with 2 or more copies. By matching protein sequences in sorted samples from the same patient, clones expanded in unsorted samples were annotated as CD4+, CD8+ or unknown. Wilcoxon tests on paired samples were used to test diversity changes from C1D1 to C4D1. Not all clones reach the TCRdb copy of this immuneACCESS table, which keeps in-frame sequences only. Checked studies attribute under half of the gap to unresolved V genes and leave the rest unexplained. The D gene and trimming were derived from the DNA, and the V and J assignments and clone size from that table. The sample table lists over 9,000 clones, about 88% of them with a count of one. Under 40% of the sample belongs to the ten largest clones.

The paper's findings and limits, for the study overall: Baseline diversity similar to that of newly diagnosed patients was observed in trial patients achieving complete response, whereas significantly lower diversity was observed in partial responders and progressors. The study was limited to a single clinical trial cohort, and causes of repertoire differences, possibly disease activity or prior therapy, remained undefined. Baseline TCR diversity was reported to be lower in newly diagnosed patients than in healthy donors, and even lower in relapsed/refractory patients. Lower diversity was observed in patients in whom nivolumab was started less than 1 year after ASCT, and these patients were excluded from later analyses so that confounding by immune reconstitution would be avoided. A significant rise by C4D1 was seen in CD4+ but not CD8+ TCR diversity (p=0.0027 vs p=0.16), with the rise being most apparent in complete responders (p=0.02).

This clone appeared once. This receptor's antigen is unknown. There are no base qualities to consult, and no much larger clone falls within one base. The intended sense of this specimen's time point label: cycle 1 day 1 (C1D1), immediately before nivolumab initiation. All trial patients had relapsed after autologous stem cell transplantation, with cohorts A, B and C differing in prior brentuximab vedotin exposure. A total of over 55 patients with relapsed/refractory classical Hodgkin lymphoma made up the trial cohort, and each patient's best overall response was complete response, partial response or progressive disease. In the multi-cohort phase II CheckMate 205 trial, trial patients received single-agent nivolumab. An independent review committee assessed best overall response by applying the 2007 International Working Group response criteria. PBMCs from the trial were collected at three points: immediately before nivolumab initiation (C1D1), and during therapy at cycle 2 day 1 and cycle 4 day 1. Peripheral blood was collected in 8 mL Vacutainer Cell Preparation Tubes, from which PBMCs were isolated by centrifugation and then cryopreserved.

This TCR was sampled from a human donor with classical Hodgkin lymphoma. The material was peripheral blood mononuclear cells (PBMCs), obtained at baseline.

The DNA is as follows: TGTGCCAGCAGGGGGGACCTCTATGGCTACACCTTC. It specifies CASRGDLYGYTF. Rearrangement joined TRBV6-5 to TRBJ1-2; the D segment could be TRBD1, given 5 matching bases. The CDR3 has 12 amino acids, counting the end cysteine and phenylalanine. The only DNA kept is the CDR3, 36 bases in frame from the first base. CDR1 and CDR2 (MNHEY, SVGAGI) derive from the germline V gene. V lost 6 bases and J lost 4 bases; the stretch between them is 9 bases long.